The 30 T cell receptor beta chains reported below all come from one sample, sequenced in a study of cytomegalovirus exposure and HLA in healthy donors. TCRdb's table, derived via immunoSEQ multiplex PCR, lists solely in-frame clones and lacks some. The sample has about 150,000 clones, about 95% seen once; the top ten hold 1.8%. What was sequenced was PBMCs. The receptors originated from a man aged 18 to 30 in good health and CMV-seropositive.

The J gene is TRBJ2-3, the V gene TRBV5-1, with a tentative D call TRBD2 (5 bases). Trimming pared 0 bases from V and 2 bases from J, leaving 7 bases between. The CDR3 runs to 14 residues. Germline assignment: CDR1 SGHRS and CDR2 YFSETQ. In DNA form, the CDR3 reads TGCGCCAGCAGCTTGGCGGAGGACACAGATACGCAGTATTTT. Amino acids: CASSLAEDTDTQYF.

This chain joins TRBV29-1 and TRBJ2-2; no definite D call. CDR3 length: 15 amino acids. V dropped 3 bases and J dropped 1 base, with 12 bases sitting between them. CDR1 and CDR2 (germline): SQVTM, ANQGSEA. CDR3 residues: CSVDGDGENTGELFF. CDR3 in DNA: TGCAGCGTTGATGGAGACGGAGAGAACACCGGGGAGCTGTTTTTT.

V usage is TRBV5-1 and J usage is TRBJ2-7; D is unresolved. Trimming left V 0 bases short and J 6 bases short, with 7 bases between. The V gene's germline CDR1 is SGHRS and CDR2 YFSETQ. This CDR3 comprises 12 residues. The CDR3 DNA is TGCGCCAGCAGCTTGGGGCTTGGCGAGCAGTACTTC. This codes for CASSLGLGEQYF.

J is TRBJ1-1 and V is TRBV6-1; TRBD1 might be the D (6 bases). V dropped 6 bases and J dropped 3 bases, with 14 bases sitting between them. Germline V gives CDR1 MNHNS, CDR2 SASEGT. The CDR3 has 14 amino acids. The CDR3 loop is CASRMTGRDTEAFF. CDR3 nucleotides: TGTGCCAGCAGGATGACAGGCAGGGACACTGAAGCTTTCTTT.

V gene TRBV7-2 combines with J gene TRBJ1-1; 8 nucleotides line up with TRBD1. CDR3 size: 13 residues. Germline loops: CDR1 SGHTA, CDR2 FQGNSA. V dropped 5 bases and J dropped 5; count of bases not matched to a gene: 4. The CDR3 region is CASSQQGGTEAFF. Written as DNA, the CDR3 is TGTGCCAGCAGCCAACAGGGGGGAACTGAAGCTTTCTTT.

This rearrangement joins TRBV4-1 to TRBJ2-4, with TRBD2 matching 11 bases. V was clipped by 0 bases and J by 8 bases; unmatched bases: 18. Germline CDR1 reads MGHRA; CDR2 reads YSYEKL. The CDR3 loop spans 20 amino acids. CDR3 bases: TGCGCCAGCAGCCAAGATCGGCCTAGCGGGAGGCTGGGAGCCGACGACATTCAGTACTTC. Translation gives CASSQDRPSGRLGADDIQYF.

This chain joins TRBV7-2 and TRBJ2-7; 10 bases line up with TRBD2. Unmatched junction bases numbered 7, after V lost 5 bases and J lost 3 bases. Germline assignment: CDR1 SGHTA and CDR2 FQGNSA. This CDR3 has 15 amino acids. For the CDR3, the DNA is TGTGCCAGCAGCACCCGACTAGCGGGTAGCTACGAGCAGTACTTC. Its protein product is CASSTRLAGSYEQYF.

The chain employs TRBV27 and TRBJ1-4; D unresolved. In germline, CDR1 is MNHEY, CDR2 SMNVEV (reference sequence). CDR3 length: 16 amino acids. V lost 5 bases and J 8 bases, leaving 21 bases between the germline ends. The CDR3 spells CASSPLSRVPGEKLFF. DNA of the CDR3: TGTGCCAGCAGTCCCCTCAGTCGCGTACCGGGGGAAAAACTGTTTTTT.

CDR3 DNA sequence: TGTGCCAGCAGTTTAATCAGCACCGGGGAGCTGTTTTTT. Its translation: CASSLISTGELFF. The chain combines TRBV27 with TRBJ2-2, with unresolved D. The V end lost 2 bases, the J end lost 4 bases, and 5 bases lay between the germline ends. The CDR3 contains 13 residues. The germline gives CDR1 MNHEY, CDR2 SMNVEV (reference sequence).

The CDR3, as DNA: TGTGCCAGCAGCTTATCTGGGACTAGCGAAGTCTACGAGCAGTACTTC. This sequence encodes CASSLSGTSEVYEQYF. The chain couples TRBV11-2 to TRBJ2-7; 10 nucleotides match TRBD2. Per germline, CDR1 SGHAT and CDR2 FQNNGV. J lost 3 bases, V lost 2 bases, and 7 bases had no gene match. There are 16 residues in the CDR3.

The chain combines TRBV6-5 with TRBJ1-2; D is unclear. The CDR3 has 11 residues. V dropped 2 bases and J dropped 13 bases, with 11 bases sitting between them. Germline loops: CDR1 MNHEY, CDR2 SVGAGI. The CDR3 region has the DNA TGTGCCAGCAGTTACGGCGGCCCGCTCACCTTC. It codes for CASSYGGPLTF.

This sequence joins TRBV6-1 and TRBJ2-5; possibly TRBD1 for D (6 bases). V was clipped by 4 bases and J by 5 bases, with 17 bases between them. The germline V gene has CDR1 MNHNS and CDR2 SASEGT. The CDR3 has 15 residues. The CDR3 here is CASSGENRVWETQYF. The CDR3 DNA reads TGTGCCAGCAGTGGGGAAAACAGGGTCTGGGAGACCCAGTACTTC.

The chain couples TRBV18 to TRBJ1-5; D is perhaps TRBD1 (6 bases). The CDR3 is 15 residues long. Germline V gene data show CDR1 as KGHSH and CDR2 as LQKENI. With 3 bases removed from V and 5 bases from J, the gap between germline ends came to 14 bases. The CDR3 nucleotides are TGTGCCAGCTCACCGCAACAGGGTTGGGATCAGCCCCAGCATTTT. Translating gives CASSPQQGWDQPQHF.

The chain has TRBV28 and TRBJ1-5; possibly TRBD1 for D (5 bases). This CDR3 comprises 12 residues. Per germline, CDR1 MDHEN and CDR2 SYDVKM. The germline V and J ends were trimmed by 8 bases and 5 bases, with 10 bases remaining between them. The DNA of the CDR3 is TGTGCCAGCGATGGGGCACATCAGCCCCAGCATTTT. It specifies CASDGAHQPQHF.

The CDR3 here is CASSVRGRNAPLHF. CDR3 nucleotides: TGTGCCAGTAGTGTCAGGGGGCGAAATGCACCCCTCCACTTT. This chain uses TRBV19 with TRBJ1-6, with 8 bases aligning to TRBD1. The germline CDR1 and CDR2 sequences are LNHDA and SQIVND (reference sequence). The V gene end was trimmed by 5 bases and the J gene end by 11 bases; junction bases not matched to a gene: 8. This CDR3 contains 14 residues.

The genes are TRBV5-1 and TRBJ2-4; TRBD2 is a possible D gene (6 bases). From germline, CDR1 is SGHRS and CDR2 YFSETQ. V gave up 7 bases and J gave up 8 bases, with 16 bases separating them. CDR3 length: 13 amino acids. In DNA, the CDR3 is TGCGCCAGCTCGGGACTCCCTGAAGACATTCAGTACTTC. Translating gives CASSGLPEDIQYF.

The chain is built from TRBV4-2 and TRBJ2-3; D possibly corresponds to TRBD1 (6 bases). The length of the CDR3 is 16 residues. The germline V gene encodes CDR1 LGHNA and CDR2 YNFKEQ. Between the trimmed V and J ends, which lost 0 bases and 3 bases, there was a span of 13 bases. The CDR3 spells CASSQEYPTGTDTQYF. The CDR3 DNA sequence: TGTGCCAGCAGCCAAGAGTATCCCACAGGGACAGATACGCAGTATTTT.

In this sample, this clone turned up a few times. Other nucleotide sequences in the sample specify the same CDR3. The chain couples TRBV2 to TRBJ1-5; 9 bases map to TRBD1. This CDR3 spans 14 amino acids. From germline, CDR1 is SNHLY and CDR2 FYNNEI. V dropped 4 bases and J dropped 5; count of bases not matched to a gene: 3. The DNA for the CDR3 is TGTGCCAGCAGTGGGACAGGGGAGGATCAGCCCCAGCATTTT. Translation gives CASSGTGEDQPQHF.

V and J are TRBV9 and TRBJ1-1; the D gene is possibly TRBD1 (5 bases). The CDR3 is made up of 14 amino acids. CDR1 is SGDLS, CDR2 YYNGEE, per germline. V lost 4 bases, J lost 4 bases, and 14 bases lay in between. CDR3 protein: CASSPRGEVTEAFF. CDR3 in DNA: TGTGCCAGCAGCCCCCGAGGGGAGGTCACTGAAGCTTTCTTT.

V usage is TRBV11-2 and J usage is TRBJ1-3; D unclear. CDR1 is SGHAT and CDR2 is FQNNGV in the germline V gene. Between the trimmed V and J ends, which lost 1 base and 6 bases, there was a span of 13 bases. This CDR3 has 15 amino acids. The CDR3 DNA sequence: TGTGCCAGCAGCTTAGGTCTACTGCAGGAAAACACCATATATTTT. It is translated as CASSLGLLQENTIYF.

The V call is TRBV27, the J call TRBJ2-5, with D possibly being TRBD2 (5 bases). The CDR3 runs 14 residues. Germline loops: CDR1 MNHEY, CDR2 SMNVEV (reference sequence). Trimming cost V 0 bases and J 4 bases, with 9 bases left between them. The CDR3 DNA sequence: TGTGCCAGCAGTTTATCTGGCGGGCGAGAGACCCAGTACTTC. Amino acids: CASSLSGGRETQYF.

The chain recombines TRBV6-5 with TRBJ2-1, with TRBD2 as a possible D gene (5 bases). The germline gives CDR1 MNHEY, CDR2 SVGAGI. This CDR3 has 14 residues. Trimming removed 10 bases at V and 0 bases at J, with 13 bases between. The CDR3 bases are TGTGCCACACAGCGGCGTAGCTCCTACAATGAGCAGTTCTTC. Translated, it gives CATQRRSSYNEQFF.

CDR3 loop: CARSLEGCEKLFF. The CDR3 nucleotides read TGTGCCAGAAGCTTAGAGGGGTGTGAAAAACTGTTTTTT. The chain uses TRBV7-5 and TRBJ1-4; no DNA check was done on the table's D call, TRBD1. TRBV7-5 is a pseudogene segment. The CDR3 spans 13 residues.

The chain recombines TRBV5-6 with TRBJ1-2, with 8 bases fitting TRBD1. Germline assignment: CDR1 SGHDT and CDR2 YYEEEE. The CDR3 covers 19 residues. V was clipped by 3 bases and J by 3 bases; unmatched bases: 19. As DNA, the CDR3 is TGTGCCAGCAGCTCAACCTACGTCAACCGGGACAGGAGCTACTATGGCTACACCTTC. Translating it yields CASSSTYVNRDRSYYGYTF.

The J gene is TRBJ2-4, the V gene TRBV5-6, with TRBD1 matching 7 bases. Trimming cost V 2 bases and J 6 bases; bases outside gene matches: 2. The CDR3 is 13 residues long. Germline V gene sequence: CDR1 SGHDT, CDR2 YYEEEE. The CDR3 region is CASSFNRGNIQYF. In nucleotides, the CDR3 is TGTGCCAGCAGCTTCAACAGGGGAAACATTCAGTACTTC.

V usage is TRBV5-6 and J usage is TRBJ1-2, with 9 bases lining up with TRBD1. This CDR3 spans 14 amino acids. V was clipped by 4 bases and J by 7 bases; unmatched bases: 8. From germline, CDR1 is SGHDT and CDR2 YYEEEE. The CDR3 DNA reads TGTGCCAGCAGCCCGGGACAGGGAGTAGGTGGCTACACCTTC. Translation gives CASSPGQGVGGYTF.

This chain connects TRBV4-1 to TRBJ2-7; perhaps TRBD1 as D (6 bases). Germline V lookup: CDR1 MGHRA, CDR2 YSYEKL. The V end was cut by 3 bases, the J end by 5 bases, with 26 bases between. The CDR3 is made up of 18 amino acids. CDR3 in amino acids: CASSQLYRQQGLFHEQYF. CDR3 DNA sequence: TGCGCCAGCAGCCAGCTATACCGACAACAGGGCCTATTCCACGAGCAGTACTTC.

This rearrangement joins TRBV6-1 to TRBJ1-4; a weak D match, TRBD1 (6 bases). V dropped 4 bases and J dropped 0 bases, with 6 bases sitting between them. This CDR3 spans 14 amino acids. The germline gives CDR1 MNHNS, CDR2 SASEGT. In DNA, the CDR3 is TGTGCCAGCAGTGGACAGGCAACTAATGAAAAACTGTTTTTT. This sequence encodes CASSGQATNEKLFF.

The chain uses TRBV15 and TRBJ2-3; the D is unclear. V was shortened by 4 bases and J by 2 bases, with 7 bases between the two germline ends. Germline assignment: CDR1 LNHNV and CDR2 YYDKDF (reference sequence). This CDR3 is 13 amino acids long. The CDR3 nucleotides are TGTGCCACCAGCAAGCCAATCACAGATACGCAGTATTTT. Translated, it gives CATSKPITDTQYF.

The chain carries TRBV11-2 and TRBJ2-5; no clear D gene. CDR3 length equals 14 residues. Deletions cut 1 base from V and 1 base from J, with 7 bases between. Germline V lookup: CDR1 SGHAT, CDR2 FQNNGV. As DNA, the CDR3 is TGTGCCAGCAGCTTAGGACAAATCCAAGAGACCCAGTACTTC. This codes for CASSLGQIQETQYF.